A single sample is the source of the 14 T cell receptor beta chains below, sequenced in a study of T-cell reconstitution after alpha-beta-depleted transplantation in children. Preparation of the TCRbeta library involved a method that used unique molecular identifiers. A single record per CDR3 protein comes from TCRdb applying MiXCR to the PCR reads. The table lists almost 500,000 distinct CDR3 sequences, approximately 10% of them singletons. Source: PBMCs, taken before TCRalphabeta/CD19-depleted stem cell transplant. The receptors come from a child aged 2-15 years with inherited bone marrow failure, due to receive a stem cell transplant.

This clonotype was observed many times. This chain connects TRBV27 to TRBJ2-5, with TRBD1 as a possible D gene (5 bases). The germline V gene encodes CDR1 MNHEY and CDR2 SMNVEV (reference sequence). Deletions cut 8 bases from V and 0 bases from J, with 10 bases between. The CDR3 extends over 13 amino acids. The CDR3 bases are TGTGCCAGCGGGGCCCTGGACCAAGAGACCCAGTACTTC. Its translation is CASGALDQETQYF.

This clonotype was counted at least ten times. The rearrangement links TRBV27 to TRBJ2-3; no definite D call. The V end was cut by 0 bases, the J end by 8 bases, with 12 bases between. CDR1 is MNHEY and CDR2 is SMNVEV in the germline V gene (reference sequence). CDR3 size: 14 residues. The CDR3 is CASSLSGSWSTQYF. CDR3 bases: TGTGCCAGCAGTTTATCGGGCAGCTGGTCTACGCAGTATTTT.

The sample holds many counts of this clonotype. The V and J genes are TRBV7-2 and TRBJ2-1; 7 positions agree with TRBD1. The CDR3 has 17 residues. CDR1 is SGHTA, CDR2 FQGNSA, per germline. J gave up 0 bases and V 5 bases, and 10 bases lay outside the gene matches. The CDR3 bases are TGTGCCAGCAGCCCCTTACAGGGGCCTCTCTCCTACAATGAGCAGTTCTTC. Translating gives CASSPLQGPLSYNEQFF.

This clonotype was counted at least ten times. The CDR3 sequence: CASSLKLAGVNEQFF. The CDR3 DNA is TGTGCCAGCAGCTTGAAACTAGCGGGAGTCAATGAGCAGTTCTTC. This chain joins TRBV7-9 and TRBJ2-1; 11 nucleotides match TRBD2. Germline loops: CDR1 SEHNR, CDR2 FQNEAQ (reference sequence). The CDR3 covers 15 residues. V shed 3 bases and J 6 bases; nucleotides not matched to a gene: 4.

This chain joins TRBV13 and TRBJ2-2; D gene ambiguous. Germline V gene data show CDR1 as PRHDT and CDR2 as FYEKMQ (reference sequence). The V and J ends lost 10 bases and 9 bases respectively, with 21 bases between them. The CDR3 runs to 14 residues. The CDR3 here is CAMSLGLLSRELFF. In DNA, the CDR3 is TGTGCCATGAGCTTAGGCCTCCTCTCCCGGGAGCTGTTTTTT.

This clonotype was recorded at least ten times. The chain employs TRBV4-3 and TRBJ2-1, with 8 nucleotides matching TRBD2. Germline loops: CDR1 LGHNA, CDR2 YSLEER. The CDR3 runs to 16 residues. Trimming at V came to 4 bases and at J to 8 bases, leaving 13 bases not matched to a gene. The CDR3 spells CASSPSRSGNTHEQFF. CDR3 DNA: TGCGCCAGCAGCCCCTCCCGTAGCGGGAATACCCATGAGCAGTTCTTC.

This clonotype was detected ten times or more. J is TRBJ2-1 and V is TRBV6-2 or TRBV6-3; 7 bases are a match to TRBD1. The V gene's germline CDR1 is MNHEY and CDR2 SVGEGT. Trimming removed 7 bases from V and 7 bases from J; junction bases left unmatched: 4. This CDR3 region has 12 residues. CDR3 DNA sequence: TGTGCCAGCACGGGACAGATTAATGAGCAGTTCTTC. This encodes CASTGQINEQFF.

Remarks on this clonotype: A much larger clonotype is one base distant, so this may be a read error. The chain is built from TRBV6-5 and TRBJ2-1, with TRBD2 matching over 13 bases. The DNA end favors TRBJ2-7, so the J call may be wrong. CDR1 is MNHEY and CDR2 is SVGAGI in the germline V gene. The CDR3 runs to 18 residues. The DNA for the CDR3 is TGTGCCAGCAGTTTAACCCCACTACTACTAGCGGGAGGGGATGAGCAGTACTTC. Translated, it gives CASSLTPLLLAGGDEQYF.

This clonotype has only a few counts. The V call is TRBV3-1, the J call TRBJ2-2; the D is unclear. Between the trimmed V and J ends, which lost 1 base and 3 bases, there was a span of 12 bases. The germline V gene has CDR1 LGHDT and CDR2 YNNKEL (reference sequence). The CDR3 contains 16 residues. The CDR3 DNA reads TGTGCCAGCAGCCAAGTTCTTAATGCGGACACCGGGGAGCTGTTTTTT. Amino acids: CASSQVLNADTGELFF.

This clonotype showed up many times. This rearrangement joins TRBV6-2 or TRBV6-3 to TRBJ2-1; 9 bases map to TRBD2. Germline assignment: CDR1 MNHEY and CDR2 SVGEGT. V lost 6 bases to trimming and J lost 2 bases; unmatched junction nucleotides: 14. This CDR3 contains 18 residues. CDR3 sequence: CASSHPGLAISPYNEQFF. The CDR3 DNA reads as TGTGCCAGCAGCCATCCGGGACTAGCAATCTCTCCCTACAATGAGCAGTTCTTC.

The sample holds many counts of this clonotype. This chain joins TRBV28 and TRBJ1-1, with TRBD1 matching over 9 bases. Germline loops: CDR1 MDHEN, CDR2 SYDVKM. V lost 5 bases and J lost 1; bases outside the gene matches: 5. This CDR3 contains 15 residues. The CDR3 bases are TGTGCCAGCAGTGATGGACAGGGGAGGAACACTGAAGCTTTCTTT. Its protein is CASSDGQGRNTEAFF.

This clonotype appeared many times. This chain links TRBV9 with TRBJ2-5, with a tentative D call TRBD1 (5 bases). Trimming took 0 bases from V and 4 from J, leaving 13 bases between them. The germline V gene encodes CDR1 SGDLS and CDR2 YYNGEE. The CDR3 is made up of 15 amino acids. The CDR3 DNA sequence: TGTGCCAGCAGCGTAGCTTTTTGGCAGGGAGAGACCCAGTACTTC. This encodes CASSVAFWQGETQYF.

This clonotype was seen ten or more times. The V and J genes are TRBV5-6 and TRBJ2-5; no firm D call. Trimming took 4 bases from V and 1 from J, leaving 8 bases between them. The CDR3 is 13 amino acids. Germline V lookup: CDR1 SGHDT, CDR2 YYEEEE. CDR3 sequence (DNA): TGTGCCAGCAGCCTGACTCTCCAAGAGACCCAGTACTTC. It is translated as CASSLTLQETQYF.

In its sample, this clonotype was seen many times. DNA for the CDR3: TGTGCCAGCAGTTTGAGACCGGGACGCAGGAATTCACCCCTCCACTTT. Translating gives CASSLRPGRRNSPLHF. V gene TRBV27 combines with J gene TRBJ1-6, with TRBD1 as a possible D gene (5 bases). The CDR3 has 16 residues. With 3 bases removed from V and 7 bases from J, the gap between germline ends came to 16 bases. Germline V gene data show CDR1 as MNHEY and CDR2 as SMNVEV (reference sequence).